The clone carrying this TCR beta chain has just a few counts. Its antigen is undetermined. This entry comes from a study of CD8 T cells in ankylosing spondylitis. General observations from the study: Characteristic of ankylosing spondylitis blood, it appeared, was a TCR beta motif comprising several highly homologous variants.

Trimming took 3 bases from V and 6 from J; bases not matched to a gene: 4. CDR3 size: 16 residues. The V gene's germline CDR1 is KGHSH and CDR2 LQKENI. TCRdb reprocessed the 5' RACE reads with MiXCR, giving one entry per CDR3 protein. The table records about 540,000 distinct CDR3 sequences, more than 9.5% of them present only once. The TCR originated in a male donor with ankylosing spondylitis. Sequences were obtained from blood, either unsorted or a sorted T cell fraction (not recorded which). The chain uses TRBV18 and TRBJ2-2; TRBD2 agrees at 13 bases. The CDR3 coding sequence is TGTGCCAGCTCACCGGGACTAGCGGGATACGCCGGGGAGCTGTTTTTT. This encodes CASSPGLAGYAGELFF.